Listed below are T cell receptor beta chains from one sample, sequenced in a study of cytomegalovirus exposure and HLA in healthy donors. Produced via immunoSEQ multiplex PCR; TCRdb's table is partial and in-frame only. The sample yields approximately 140,000 clones, roughly four fifths seen once. The sample taken for sequencing was PBMCs. Receptor source: a young woman in good health and CMV-seronegative. CDR3s include the opening cysteine and the closing phenylalanine or tryptophan. The D gene is left open where the match is weak. Part of the rows lack a size; the others show once, few, many or a class for expanded clones.

V,J,D,length,size,CDR3,DNA
TRBV18,TRBJ2-3,NA,15,NA,CASSYSQGRTDTQYF,TGTGCCAGCTCTTATTCGCAGGGCCGCACAGATACGCAGTATTTT
TRBV7-2,TRBJ2-3,NA,14,NA,CASSQLGRTDTQYF,TGTGCCAGCAGCCAACTAGGGCGCACAGATACGCAGTATTTT
TRBV5-1,TRBJ2-3,TRBD2,14,NA,CASTRGGFTDTQYF,TGCGCCAGCACCCGCGGGGGATTCACAGATACGCAGTATTTT
TRBV7-9,TRBJ2-7,NA,14,NA,CASSLDGTTYEQYF,TGTGCCAGCAGCTTAGACGGGACAACCTACGAGCAGTACTTC
TRBV5-6,TRBJ1-3,NA,15,NA,CASSLALGAENTIYF,TGTGCCAGCAGCTTGGCATTGGGGGCTGAAAACACCATATATTTT
TRBV27,TRBJ1-5,NA,16,NA,CASSLSGGAAPWPQHF,TGTGCCAGCAGTTTAAGCGGAGGGGCCGCCCCTTGGCCCCAGCATTTT
TRBV9,TRBJ1-3,TRBD1,16,NA,CASSAKDRVSGNTIYF,TGTGCCAGCAGCGCTAAGGACAGGGTTTCTGGAAACACCATATATTTT
TRBV27,TRBJ2-7,TRBD1,15,NA,CASGAGGQGAYEQYF,TGTGCCAGCGGCGCAGGAGGACAGGGGGCATACGAGCAGTACTTC
TRBV11-3,TRBJ1-3,NA,15,NA,CASSSDSHSGNTIYF,TGTGCCAGCAGCTCAGACAGTCACTCTGGAAACACCATATATTTT
TRBV28,TRBJ1-4,NA,11,NA,CASREEGRLFF,TGTGCCAGCAGAGAAGAGGGGAGGCTGTTTTTT
TRBV28,TRBJ2-7,TRBD1,14,NA,CASSAGQGDHEQYF,TGTGCCAGCAGCGCGGGACAGGGTGATCACGAGCAGTACTTC
TRBV5-1,TRBJ2-3,NA,15,NA,CASSLEGGLGDTQYF,TGCGCCAGCAGCTTGGAGGGGGGGTTGGGAGATACGCAGTATTTT
TRBV25-1,TRBJ2-1,TRBD1,16,NA,CASSELGQGRNNEQFF,TGTGCCAGCAGTGAATTGGGACAGGGCCGCAACAATGAGCAGTTCTTC
TRBV7-3,TRBJ2-1,TRBD2,14,NA,CASSLSGGRNEQFF,TGTGCCAGCAGCCTGAGCGGGGGCCGGAATGAGCAGTTCTTC
TRBV4-3,TRBJ2-3,TRBD2,16,NA,CASSQILAGGTDTQYF,TGCGCCAGCAGCCAAATACTAGCGGGGGGCACAGATACGCAGTATTTT
TRBV6-6,TRBJ1-1,NA,13,NA,CASTPEPNTEAFF,TGTGCCAGCACCCCAGAACCGAACACTGAAGCTTTCTTT
TRBV7-2,TRBJ2-1,NA,12,NA,CASSRSYNEQFF,TGTGCCAGCAGCCGTTCCTACAATGAGCAGTTCTTC
TRBV7-2,TRBJ2-3,TRBD2,15,NA,CASSLVVGGADTQYF,TGTGCCAGCAGCTTAGTGGTCGGGGGGGCGGATACGCAGTATTTT
TRBV10-3,TRBJ1-4,TRBD1,15,NA,CAISEADRGNEKLFF,TGTGCCATCAGTGAGGCGGACAGGGGGAATGAAAAACTGTTTTTT
TRBV2,TRBJ1-4,TRBD1,13,NA,CASGGTENEKLFF,TGTGCCAGCGGAGGGACAGAAAATGAAAAACTGTTTTTT
TRBV5-1,TRBJ1-2,NA,15,few,CASSLGYPANYGYTF,TGCGCCAGCAGCTTGGGCTACCCTGCTAACTATGGCTACACCTTC
TRBV2,TRBJ2-3,TRBD2,17,NA,CASLRGGSGGRTDTQYF,TGTGCCAGCCTGAGGGGGGGTAGCGGGGGGCGCACAGATACGCAGTATTTT
TRBV11-1,TRBJ2-7,TRBD2,19,NA,CASSLARLAGAYLNSEQYF,TGTGCCAGCAGCTTAGCGCGACTAGCGGGGGCCTACCTGAATTCCGAGCAGTACTTC
TRBV5-1,TRBJ2-2,NA,15,NA,CASSLNGESTGELFF,TGCGCCAGCAGCTTAAACGGGGAAAGCACCGGGGAGCTGTTTTTT
TRBV10-3,TRBJ1-4,TRBD1,13,NA,CAIRGQENEKLFF,TGTGCCATCAGGGGACAGGAGAATGAAAAACTGTTTTTT
TRBV19,TRBJ1-4,TRBD1,17,NA,CASSKGAWDSTNEKLFF,TGTGCCAGTTCGAAGGGGGCGTGGGACAGCACTAATGAAAAACTGTTTTTT
TRBV7-9,TRBJ1-2,NA,14,NA,CASSLVGTNYGYTF,TGTGCCAGCAGCTTAGTCGGGACTAACTATGGCTACACCTTC
TRBV10-3,TRBJ2-1,TRBD2,15,NA,CAINSLAGDYNEQFF,TGTGCCATTAATAGTCTAGCGGGGGATTACAATGAGCAGTTCTTC
TRBV4-2,TRBJ2-3,TRBD1,16,NA,CASSQDTGTGADTQYF,TGTGCCAGCAGCCAAGATACCGGGACAGGGGCAGATACGCAGTATTTT
TRBV2,TRBJ1-1,NA,15,NA,CASSVFRRPNTEAFF,TGTGCCAGCAGTGTCTTTCGGAGACCGAACACTGAAGCTTTCTTT
TRBV5-4,TRBJ2-7,NA,15,NA,CASSLIFGEKYEQYF,TGTGCCAGCAGCCTAATTTTCGGGGAGAAATACGAGCAGTACTTC
TRBV28,TRBJ1-2,TRBD1,16,NA,CASSLLALRDSYGYTF,TGTGCCAGCAGTTTATTAGCGCTTCGGGACAGCTATGGCTACACCTTC
TRBV18,TRBJ2-7,TRBD1,14,NA,CASSLQGAGYEQYF,TGTGCCAGCTCACTCCAGGGGGCGGGATACGAGCAGTACTTC
TRBV27,TRBJ2-1,TRBD2,18,NA,CASSLRSGGPRVYNEQFF,TGTGCCAGCAGTTTAAGAAGCGGGGGACCCCGCGTTTACAATGAGCAGTTCTTC
TRBV6-6,TRBJ1-2,NA,13,NA,CASSYTDSNGYTF,TGTGCCAGCAGTTACACCGACAGTAATGGCTACACCTTC
TRBV18,TRBJ1-1,TRBD1,15,NA,CASSPVGTGAFEAFF,TGTGCCAGCTCACCCGTCGGGACAGGGGCATTTGAAGCTTTCTTT
TRBV2,TRBJ1-2,TRBD1,16,once,CASGEDRTGPTGGYTF,TGTGCCAGCGGGGAAGATAGGACAGGCCCGACGGGGGGCTACACCTTC
TRBV6-1,TRBJ1-2,NA,14,NA,CASSEAKGDYGYTF,TGTGCCAGCAGTGAAGCAAAGGGAGACTATGGCTACACCTTC
TRBV10-3,TRBJ1-1,NA,13,once,CAISGGGNTEAFF,TGTGCCATCAGTGGGGGCGGCAACACTGAAGCTTTCTTT
TRBV6-5,TRBJ1-2,NA,11,NA,CASSLDMAYTF,TGTGCCAGCAGTTTAGACATGGCGTACACCTTC
TRBV18,TRBJ1-2,NA,14,NA,CASSPLRGTRGYTF,TGTGCCAGCTCACCACTCCGGGGTACTCGAGGCTACACCTTC
TRBV18,TRBJ1-5,NA,16,NA,CASSHAGPGSNQPQHF,TGTGCCAGCTCACATGCGGGTCCCGGAAGCAATCAGCCCCAGCATTTT
TRBV5-4,TRBJ1-6,NA,15,NA,CASSPTADYNSPLHF,TGTGCCAGCAGCCCGACAGCAGACTATAATTCACCCCTCCACTTT
TRBV6-6,TRBJ2-5,TRBD2,15,NA,CASSSRGGLKETQYF,TGTGCCAGCAGTTCCCGGGGGGGCCTGAAAGAGACCCAGTACTTC
TRBV2,TRBJ2-3,NA,16,NA,CASSVLGGAGTDTQYF,TGTGCCAGCAGTGTTTTGGGCGGGGCCGGCACAGATACGCAGTATTTT
TRBV7-3,TRBJ1-2,TRBD1,13,NA,CASSGTGSYGYTF,TGTGCCAGCAGTGGGACAGGTTCATATGGCTACACCTTC
TRBV21-1,TRBJ2-3,NA,16,NA,CASRAGYLTSTDTQYF,TGTGCCAGCAGGGCAGGGTACCTAACTAGCACAGATACGCAGTATTTT
TRBV19,TRBJ1-1,TRBD1,16,NA,CASSIDRDRVHTEAFF,TGTGCCAGTAGTATAGATCGGGACAGGGTTCACACTGAAGCTTTCTTT
TRBV4-2,TRBJ2-1,TRBD1,15,NA,CASSQGTGTEDEQFF,TGTGCCAGCAGCCAAGGAACTGGGACAGAGGATGAGCAGTTCTTC
TRBV12-5,TRBJ1-2,NA,12,NA,CASGLDSYGYTF,TGTGCTAGTGGTTTGGACAGCTATGGCTACACCTTC
TRBV5-1,TRBJ1-4,TRBD1,13,NA,CASSPGGHEKLFF,TGCGCCAGCAGTCCAGGGGGTCATGAAAAACTGTTTTTT
TRBV7-2,TRBJ1-2,NA,15,few,CASSLYRRGTYGYTF,TGTGCCAGCAGCTTATATCGCAGGGGCACCTATGGCTACACCTTC
TRBV5-6,TRBJ1-3,NA,14,NA,CASSLAESGNTIYF,TGTGCCAGCAGCTTGGCTGAGTCTGGAAACACCATATATTTT
TRBV28,TRBJ1-6,NA,15,NA,CASPPTGSPNSPLHF,TGTGCCAGCCCACCGACGGGGTCCCCGAATTCACCCCTCCACTTT
TRBV28,TRBJ1-1,TRBD1,14,NA,CASSRTGKGTEAFF,TGTGCCAGCAGCCGGACAGGGAAGGGCACTGAAGCTTTCTTT
TRBV2,TRBJ2-7,NA,15,NA,CASSMAFTAFYEQYF,TGTGCCAGCAGCATGGCCTTCACAGCATTTTACGAGCAGTACTTC
TRBV9,TRBJ2-1,TRBD2,16,NA,CASSVRSSGGAGEQFF,TGTGCCAGCAGCGTTCGATCTAGCGGGGGGGCTGGTGAGCAGTTCTTC
TRBV19,TRBJ2-6,NA,15,NA,CASSIGPSGANVLTF,TGTGCCAGTAGTATAGGGCCCTCTGGGGCCAACGTCCTGACTTTC
TRBV18,TRBJ1-1,NA,15,NA,CASSPVTGLNTEAFF,TGTGCCAGCTCACCTGTTACAGGGCTGAACACTGAAGCTTTCTTT
TRBV6-1,TRBJ1-4,NA,14,NA,CASSLTGYNEKLFF,TGTGCCAGCAGCCTGACAGGATATAATGAAAAACTGTTTTTT